Shown below are 2 T cell receptor beta chains from a single sample sequenced in a study of blood T cells in healthy people across ages. Then a second PCR, running roughly 7 to 11 cycles, was carried out with a sample-barcoded 5' primer and a J-beta primer mix. From the 5' RACE reads, TCRdb called clonotypes with MiXCR, one entry per CDR3 protein. This sample has approximately 770,000 distinct CDR3 sequences, with more than 45% found just once. Sequenced input: blood. The receptors originated from a man younger than 40 in good health.

This chain joins TRBV28 and TRBJ2-5, with D tentatively TRBD1 (6 bases). V lost 4 bases, J lost 4 bases, and 13 bases lay in between. The CDR3 runs to 14 residues. Germline loops: CDR1 MDHEN, CDR2 SYDVKM. In nucleotides, the CDR3 is TGTGCCAGCAGTTCTACAGGGTTCCGAGAGACCCAGTACTTC. It codes for CASSSTGFRETQYF.

The V and J genes are TRBV7-9 and TRBJ2-7; no reliable D call. Judging by the DNA end, TRBJ2-5 fits better; the J call may be wrong. Germline lookup yields CDR1 SEHNR and CDR2 FQNEAQ (reference sequence). This CDR3 region has 15 residues. The CDR3 coding sequence is TGTGCCAGCAGCTTAGCTGGTTCTTCGGAAGAGACCCAGTACTTC. This translates into CASSLAGSSEETQYF.